This T cell receptor (beta chain) was sequenced in a study of Ad26.COV2.S vaccination and SARS-CoV-2 variants. As for the study in general: The trial was COV1001 and the donor's arm was Ad26.COV2.S. Points from the study as a whole: The placebo group had lower spike-specific TCR breadth than the vaccine recipients did.

The treatment here: approximately 18 received Ad26.COV2.S at low or high dose, single or two shots; 5 received placebo; per-sample allocation not given. Specimens were obtained on day 63 following the first vaccine or placebo injection. Of note for this clone: Its antigen is not identified. At one end, the junction sequence differs from germline, possibly due to a read error.

The CDR3 covers 14 residues. CDR1 is MNHEY, CDR2 SVGAGI, per germline. Sequenced by immunoSEQ multiplex PCR; TCRdb stores in-frame clones only, minus some. This sample has fewer than 800,000 clones, with around 89% found just once. The sequencing here drew on peripheral blood, taken in a trial of Ad26.COV2.S vaccine versus placebo. The J gene is TRBJ1-1, the V gene TRBV6-5; TRBD1 agrees at 7 bases. The origin of this receptor is a person between 18 and 60 years old who received the Ad26.COV2.S COVID-19 vaccine or a placebo. The CDR3 coding sequence is TGTGCCAGCAAAGAGACAGGGCTGAACGCTGAAGCTTTCTTT. Protein: CASKETGLNAEAFF.